Listed below are T cell receptor beta chains from one sample, sequenced in a study of cytomegalovirus exposure and HLA in healthy donors. The method was immunoSEQ multiplex PCR; TCRdb's version includes in-frame clones alone and lacks a portion of them. The sample consists of more than 95,000 clones, 10% of them appearing once. The source material was PBMCs. The receptors were gathered from a man in his forties in good health and CMV-seropositive. CDR3s include the opening cysteine and the closing phenylalanine or tryptophan. The D gene is left open where the match is weak. Rows give clone size only sometimes, using once, few, many, or a class for an expanded clone.

-	few	TRBJ2-7	TRBV9	TGTGCCAGCAGCGACTCGAGCGGCGAGCAGTACTTC	CASSDSSGEQYF
TRBD2	-	TRBJ2-3	TRBV4-3	TGCGCCAGCAGCCAGACGACTAGCGGCACAGATACGCAGTATTTT	CASSQTTSGTDTQYF
TRBD2	-	TRBJ2-5	TRBV18	TGTGCCAGCTCACCTACCGGGACTAGGGAAGAGACCCAGTACTTC	CASSPTGTREETQYF
-	-	TRBJ2-7	TRBV7-9	TGTGCCAGCAGTACTAGTAAATCTTACGAGCAGTACTTC	CASSTSKSYEQYF
TRBD1	-	TRBJ2-1	TRBV5-1	TGCGCCGGCAGCTTGAGGACAGGGGCTTACAATGGGCAGTTCTTC	CAGSLRTGAYNGQFF
TRBD1	few	TRBJ1-3	TRBV28	TGTGCCAGCAGTTCCCGGGACAGGGGATTTTTTGGAAACACCATATATTTT	CASSSRDRGFFGNTIYF
-	-	TRBJ1-1	TRBV7-2	TGTGCCAGCAGCATAGAGGACGGGAGGGGGACTGAAGCTTTCTTT	CASSIEDGRGTEAFF
TRBD1	few	TRBJ2-7	TRBV5-4	TGTGCCAGCAGCTCGGACAGGAGTGCCTACGAGCAGTACTTC	CASSSDRSAYEQYF
TRBD1	-	TRBJ2-3	TRBV19	TGTGCCAGTAGAACAGGGGGCGCAGATACGCAGTATTTT	CASRTGGADTQYF
-	-	TRBJ2-7	TRBV6-1	TGTGCCAGCAGTGAACGGGGGAGAACCTACGAGCAGTACTTC	CASSERGRTYEQYF
-	-	TRBJ1-2	TRBV4-1	TGCGCCAGCAGCCAAGATATATTTCCTCGTCCGGGGGGCTACACCTTC	CASSQDIFPRPGGYTF
-	-	TRBJ2-1	TRBV2	TGTGCCAGCTCGGACACCCCCCTCAATGAGCAGTTCTTC	CASSDTPLNEQFF
TRBD1	-	TRBJ2-7	TRBV5-1	TGCGCCAGCAGCCCAACCCCAACAGGGGACATCTCCTACGAGCAGTACTTC	CASSPTPTGDISYEQYF
-	-	TRBJ2-1	TRBV5-8	TGTGCCAGCAGCCCATGGTCGGGTAATGAGCAGTTCTTC	CASSPWSGNEQFF
TRBD2	once	TRBJ2-1	TRBV7-6	TGTGCCAGCAGCTCCACTAGCGGGAGGTACAATGGAGAGCAGTTCTTC	CASSSTSGRYNGEQFF
-	few	TRBJ2-7	TRBV5-6	TGTGCCAGCAGCCCGGGGGAGAGTATGGGCGAGCAGTACTTC	CASSPGESMGEQYF
-	-	TRBJ1-3	TRBV5-1	TGCGCCAGCAGCCGGAGCTCAGACTCTGGAAACACCATATATTTT	CASSRSSDSGNTIYF
TRBD1	-	TRBJ2-6	TRBV23-1	TGCGCCAGTCCCGACAGGGCTGGGGCCAACGTCCTGACTTTC	CASPDRAGANVLTF
-	few	TRBJ1-1	TRBV19	TGTGCCAGTAGTATGAATTTCCAGATCACTGAAGCTTTCTTT	CASSMNFQITEAFF